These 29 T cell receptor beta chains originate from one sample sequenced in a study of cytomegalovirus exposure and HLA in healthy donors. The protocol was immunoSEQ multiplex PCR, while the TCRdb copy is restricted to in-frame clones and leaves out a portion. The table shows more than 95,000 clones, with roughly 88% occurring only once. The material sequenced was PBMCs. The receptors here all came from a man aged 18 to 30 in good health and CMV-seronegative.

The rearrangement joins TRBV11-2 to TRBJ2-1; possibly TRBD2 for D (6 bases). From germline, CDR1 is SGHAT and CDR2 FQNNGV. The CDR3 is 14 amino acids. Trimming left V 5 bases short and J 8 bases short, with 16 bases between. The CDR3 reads CASSPSGRRDEQFF. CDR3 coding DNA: TGTGCCAGCAGCCCGTCGGGGAGGCGGGATGAGCAGTTCTTC.

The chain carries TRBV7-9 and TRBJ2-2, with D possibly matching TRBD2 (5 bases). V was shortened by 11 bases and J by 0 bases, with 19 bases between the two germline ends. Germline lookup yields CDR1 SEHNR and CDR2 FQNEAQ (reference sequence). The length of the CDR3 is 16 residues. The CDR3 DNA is TGTGCCGGACGAAGCAACATGGACTCGAACACCGGGGAGCTGTTTTTT. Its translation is CAGRSNMDSNTGELFF.

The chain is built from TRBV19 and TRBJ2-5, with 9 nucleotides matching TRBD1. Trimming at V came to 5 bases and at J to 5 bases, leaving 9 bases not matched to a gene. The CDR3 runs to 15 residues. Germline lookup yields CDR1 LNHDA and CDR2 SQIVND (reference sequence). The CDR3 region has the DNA TGTGCCAGTAGTGCGCCGGGACAGGGATACGAGACCCAGTACTTC. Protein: CASSAPGQGYETQYF.

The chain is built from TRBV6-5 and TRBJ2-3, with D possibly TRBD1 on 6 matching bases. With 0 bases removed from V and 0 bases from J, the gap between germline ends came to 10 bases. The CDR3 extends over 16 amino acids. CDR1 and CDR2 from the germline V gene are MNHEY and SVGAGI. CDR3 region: CASSYSSRGSTDTQYF. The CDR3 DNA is TGTGCCAGCAGTTACTCGTCCAGGGGAAGCACAGATACGCAGTATTTT.

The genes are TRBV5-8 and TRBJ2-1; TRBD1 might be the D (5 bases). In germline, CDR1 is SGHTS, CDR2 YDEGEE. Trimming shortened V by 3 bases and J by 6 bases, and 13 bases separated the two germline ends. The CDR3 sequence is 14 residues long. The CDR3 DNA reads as TGTGCCAGCAGCTACAGGACCTCTGGCAATGAGCAGTTCTTC. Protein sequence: CASSYRTSGNEQFF.

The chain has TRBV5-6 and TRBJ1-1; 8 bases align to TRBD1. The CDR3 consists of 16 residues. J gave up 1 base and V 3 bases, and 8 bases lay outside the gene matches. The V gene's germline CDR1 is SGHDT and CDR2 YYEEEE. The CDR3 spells CASSYIQGVWNTEAFF. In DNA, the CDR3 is TGTGCCAGCAGCTACATACAGGGGGTATGGAACACTGAAGCTTTCTTT.

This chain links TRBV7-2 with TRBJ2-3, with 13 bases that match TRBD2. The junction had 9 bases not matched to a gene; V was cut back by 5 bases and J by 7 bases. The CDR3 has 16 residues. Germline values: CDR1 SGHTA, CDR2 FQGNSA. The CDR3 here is CASSRGLAGVTNTQYF. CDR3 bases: TGTGCCAGCAGCCGAGGACTAGCGGGAGTTACAAATACGCAGTATTTT.

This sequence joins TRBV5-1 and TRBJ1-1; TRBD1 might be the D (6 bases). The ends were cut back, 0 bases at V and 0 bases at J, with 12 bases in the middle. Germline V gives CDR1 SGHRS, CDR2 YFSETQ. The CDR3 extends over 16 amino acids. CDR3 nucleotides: TGCGCCAGCAGCTTGGTCAGGGGACCCGTGAACACTGAAGCTTTCTTT. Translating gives CASSLVRGPVNTEAFF.

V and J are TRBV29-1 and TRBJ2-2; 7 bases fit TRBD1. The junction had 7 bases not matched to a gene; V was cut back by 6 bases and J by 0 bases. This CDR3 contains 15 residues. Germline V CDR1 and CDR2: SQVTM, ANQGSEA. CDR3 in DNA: TGCAGCGTACGGGGACAGTCAACGAACACCGGGGAGCTGTTTTTT. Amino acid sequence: CSVRGQSTNTGELFF.

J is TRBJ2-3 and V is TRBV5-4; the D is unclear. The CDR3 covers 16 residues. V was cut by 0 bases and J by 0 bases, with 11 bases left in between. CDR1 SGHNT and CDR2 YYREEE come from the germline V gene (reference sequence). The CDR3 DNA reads TGTGCCAGCAGCTTGGCCGGCGGTGCTAGCACAGATACGCAGTATTTT. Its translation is CASSLAGGASTDTQYF.

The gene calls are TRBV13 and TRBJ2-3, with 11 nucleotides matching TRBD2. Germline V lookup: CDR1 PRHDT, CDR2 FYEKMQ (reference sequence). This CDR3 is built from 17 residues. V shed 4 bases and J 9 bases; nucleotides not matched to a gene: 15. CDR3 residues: CASSWVRLAGTRGTQYF. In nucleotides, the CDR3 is TGTGCCAGCAGCTGGGTACGACTAGCGGGGACCCGAGGGACGCAGTATTTT.

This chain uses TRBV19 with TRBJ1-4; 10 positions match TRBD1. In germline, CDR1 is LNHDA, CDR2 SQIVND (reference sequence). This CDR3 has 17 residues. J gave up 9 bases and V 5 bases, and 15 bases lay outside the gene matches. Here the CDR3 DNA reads TGTGCCAGTAGTCCCAGGACAGGGGGACAAAGAAAGAAAAAACTGTTTTTT. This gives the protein CASSPRTGGQRKKKLFF. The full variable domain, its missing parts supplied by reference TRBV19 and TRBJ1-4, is DGGITQSPKYLFRKEGQNVTLSCEQNLNHDAMYWYRQDPGQGLRLIYYSQIVNDFQKGDIAEGYSVSREKKESFPLTVTSAQKNPTAFYLCASSPRTGGQRKKKLFFGSGTQLSVL.

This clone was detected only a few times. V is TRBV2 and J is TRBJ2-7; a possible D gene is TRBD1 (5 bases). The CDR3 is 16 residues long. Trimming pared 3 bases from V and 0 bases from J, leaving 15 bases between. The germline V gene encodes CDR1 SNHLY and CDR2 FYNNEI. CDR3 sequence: CASSEGQGRSSYEQYF. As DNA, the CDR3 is TGTGCCAGCAGTGAGGGGCAGGGCCGAAGCTCCTACGAGCAGTACTTC.

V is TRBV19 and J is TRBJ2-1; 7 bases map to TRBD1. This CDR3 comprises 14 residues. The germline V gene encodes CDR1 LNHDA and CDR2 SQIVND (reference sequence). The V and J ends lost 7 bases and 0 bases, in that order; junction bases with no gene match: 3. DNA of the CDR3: TGTGCCAGTAAGGGGGCCTACTCCTACAATGAGCAGTTCTTC. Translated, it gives CASKGAYSYNEQFF.

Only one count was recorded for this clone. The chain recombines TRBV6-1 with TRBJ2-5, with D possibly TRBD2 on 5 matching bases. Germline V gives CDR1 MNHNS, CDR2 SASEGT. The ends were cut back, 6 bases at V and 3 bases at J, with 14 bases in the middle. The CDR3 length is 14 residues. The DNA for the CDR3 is TGTGCCAGCAGAGTTATGACTAATGAAGAGACCCAGTACTTC. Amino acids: CASRVMTNEETQYF.

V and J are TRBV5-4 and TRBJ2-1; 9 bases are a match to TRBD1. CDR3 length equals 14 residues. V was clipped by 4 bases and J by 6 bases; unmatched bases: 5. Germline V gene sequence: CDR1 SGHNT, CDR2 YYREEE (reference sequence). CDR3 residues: CASSLRDRVNEQFF. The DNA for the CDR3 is TGTGCCAGCAGCCTCCGGGACAGGGTCAATGAGCAGTTCTTC.

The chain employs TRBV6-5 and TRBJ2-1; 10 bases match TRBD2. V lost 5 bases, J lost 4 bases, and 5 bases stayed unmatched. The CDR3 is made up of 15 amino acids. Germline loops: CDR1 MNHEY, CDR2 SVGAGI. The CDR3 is CASSPSSGGYNEQFF. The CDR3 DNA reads TGTGCCAGCAGTCCCTCTAGCGGGGGATACAATGAGCAGTTCTTC.

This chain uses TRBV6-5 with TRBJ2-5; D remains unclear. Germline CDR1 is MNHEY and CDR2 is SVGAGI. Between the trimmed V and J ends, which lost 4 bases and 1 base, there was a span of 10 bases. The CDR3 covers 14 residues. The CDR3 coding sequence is TGTGCCAGCAGTTTCATGGCGGCCCAAGAGACCCAGTACTTC. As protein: CASSFMAAQETQYF.

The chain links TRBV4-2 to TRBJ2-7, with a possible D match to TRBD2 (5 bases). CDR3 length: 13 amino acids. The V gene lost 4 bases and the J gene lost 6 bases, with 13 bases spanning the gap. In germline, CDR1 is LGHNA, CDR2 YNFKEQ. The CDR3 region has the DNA TGTGCCAGCAGCCTCCCCGGCGGGCCCGAGCAGTACTTC. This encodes CASSLPGGPEQYF.

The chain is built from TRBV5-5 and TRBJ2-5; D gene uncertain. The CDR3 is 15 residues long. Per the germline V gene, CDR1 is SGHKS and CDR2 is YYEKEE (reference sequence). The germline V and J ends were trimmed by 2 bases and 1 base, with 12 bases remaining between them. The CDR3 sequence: CASSFGPSFQETQYF. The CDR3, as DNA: TGTGCCAGCAGCTTTGGGCCATCATTCCAAGAGACCCAGTACTTC.

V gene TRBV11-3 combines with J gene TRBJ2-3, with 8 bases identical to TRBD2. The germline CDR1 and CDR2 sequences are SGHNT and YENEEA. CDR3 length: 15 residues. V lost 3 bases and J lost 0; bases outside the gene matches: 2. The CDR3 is CASSFSGASTDTQYF. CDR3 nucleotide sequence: TGTGCCAGCAGCTTTAGCGGGGCTAGCACAGATACGCAGTATTTT. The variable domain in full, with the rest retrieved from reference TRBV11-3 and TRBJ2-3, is EAGVVQSPRYKIIEKKQPVAFWCNPISGHNTLYWYLQNLGQGPELLIRYENEEAVDDSQLPKDRFSAERLKGVDSTLKIQPAELGDSAVYLCASSFSGASTDTQYFGPGTRLTVL.

The CDR3 spells CASSEDTINTEAFF. The CDR3 DNA reads TGTGCCAGCAGTGAAGACACCATTAACACTGAAGCTTTCTTT. The V call is TRBV2, the J call TRBJ1-1; D is ambiguous. V lost 1 base, J lost 2 bases, and 8 bases lay in between. The germline gives CDR1 SNHLY, CDR2 FYNNEI. The CDR3 contains 14 residues.

CDR3 region: CASSLAGGTGELFF. The CDR3 DNA is TGTGCCAGCAGCTTAGCAGGGGGCACCGGGGAGCTGTTTTTT. This sequence joins TRBV11-2 and TRBJ2-2; 7 bases are shared with TRBD1. The CDR3 spans 14 residues. CDR1 SGHAT and CDR2 FQNNGV come from the germline V gene. The V segment lost 1 base and the J segment 4 bases; nucleotides outside the gene matches: 0. The complete variable domain, with remaining parts taken from reference TRBV11-2 and TRBJ2-2, reads EAGVAQSPRYKIIEKRQSVAFWCNPISGHATLYWYQQILGQGPKLLIQFQNNGVVDDSQLPKDRFSAERLKGVDSTLKIQPAKLEDSAVYLCASSLAGGTGELFFGEGSRLTVL.

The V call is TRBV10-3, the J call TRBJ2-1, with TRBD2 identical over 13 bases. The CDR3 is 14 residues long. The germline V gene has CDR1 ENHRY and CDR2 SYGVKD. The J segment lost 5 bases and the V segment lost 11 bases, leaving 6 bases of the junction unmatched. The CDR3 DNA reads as TGTGCCGCCGCCGGACTAGCGGGGGACAATGAGCAGTTCTTC. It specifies CAAAGLAGDNEQFF.

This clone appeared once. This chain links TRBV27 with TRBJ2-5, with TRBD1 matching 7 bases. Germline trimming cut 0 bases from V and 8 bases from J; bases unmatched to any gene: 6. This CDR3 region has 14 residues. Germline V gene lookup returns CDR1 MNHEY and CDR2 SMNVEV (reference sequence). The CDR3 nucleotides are TGTGCCAGCAGTTTATCGCAGGGGGTCAAAACCCAGTACTTC. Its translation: CASSLSQGVKTQYF.

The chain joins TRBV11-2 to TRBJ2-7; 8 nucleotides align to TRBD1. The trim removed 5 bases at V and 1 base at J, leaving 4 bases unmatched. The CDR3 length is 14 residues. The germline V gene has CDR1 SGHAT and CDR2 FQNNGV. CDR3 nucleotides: TGTGCCAGCAGCCTGTGGACAGGGTCCTACGAGCAGTACTTC. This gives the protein CASSLWTGSYEQYF.

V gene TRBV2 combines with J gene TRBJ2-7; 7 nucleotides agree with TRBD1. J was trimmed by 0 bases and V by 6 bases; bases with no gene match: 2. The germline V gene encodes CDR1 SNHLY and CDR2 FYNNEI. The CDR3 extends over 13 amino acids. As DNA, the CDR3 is TGTGCCAGCAGGGGGGACAGCTCCTACGAGCAGTACTTC. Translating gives CASRGDSSYEQYF.

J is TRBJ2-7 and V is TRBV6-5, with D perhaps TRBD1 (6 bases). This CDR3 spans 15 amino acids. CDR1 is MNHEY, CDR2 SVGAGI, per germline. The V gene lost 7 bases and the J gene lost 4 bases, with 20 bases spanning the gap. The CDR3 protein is CASTDMGALSYEQYF. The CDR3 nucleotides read TGTGCCAGCACCGATATGGGGGCCCTTTCTTACGAGCAGTACTTC.

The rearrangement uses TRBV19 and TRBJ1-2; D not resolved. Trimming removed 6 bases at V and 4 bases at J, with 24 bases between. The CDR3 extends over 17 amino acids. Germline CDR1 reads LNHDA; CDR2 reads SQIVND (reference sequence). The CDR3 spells CASRNREASSVSYGYTF. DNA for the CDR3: TGTGCCAGTAGGAACAGAGAAGCCAGTTCCGTGTCCTATGGCTACACCTTC.